The T cell receptor beta chain under discussion was sequenced for a study of shared clonotypes between healthy human individuals. Unmatched junction bases numbered 2, after V lost 5 bases and J lost 1 base. Germline assignment: CDR1 MNHEY and CDR2 SVGAGI. The CDR3 spans 13 residues. Profiling relied on immunoSEQ multiplex PCR, and the TCRdb table lists in-frame clones only, not all of them. The repertoire has about 490,000 clones, around 80% of them found once; the top ten carry approximately 12%. This sequence was found in a woman in her 40s in good health. Some clones in this sample may be carry-over from other donors' samples. This chain joins TRBV6-5 and TRBJ2-7; 7 nucleotides line up with TRBD1. The specimen sequenced was PBMCs. The DNA of the CDR3 is TGTGCCAGCAGTGTCAGGGGGTCCTACGAGCAGTACTTC. Protein product: CASSVRGSYEQYF.